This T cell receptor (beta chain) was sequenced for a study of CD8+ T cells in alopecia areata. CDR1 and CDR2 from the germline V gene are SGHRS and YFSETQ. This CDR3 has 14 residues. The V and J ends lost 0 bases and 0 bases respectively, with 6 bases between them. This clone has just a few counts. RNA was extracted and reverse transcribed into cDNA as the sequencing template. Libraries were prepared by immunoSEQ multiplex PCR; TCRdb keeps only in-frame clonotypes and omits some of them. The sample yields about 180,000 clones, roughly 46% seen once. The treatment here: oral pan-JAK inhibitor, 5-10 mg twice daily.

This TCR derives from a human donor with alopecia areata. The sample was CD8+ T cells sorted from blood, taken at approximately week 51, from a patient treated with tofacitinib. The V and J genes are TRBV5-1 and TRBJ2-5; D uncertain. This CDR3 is CASSLEPHQETQYF. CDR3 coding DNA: TGCGCCAGCAGCTTGGAACCCCACCAAGAGACCCAGTACTTC.